The next 24 T cell receptor beta chains were all read from a single sample in a study of shared clonotypes between healthy human individuals. TCRdb keeps only in-frame clones here, not all; method: immunoSEQ multiplex PCR. This sample has about 1,500,000 clones, with roughly 96% found just once. The sample comprised naive CD4+ T cells sorted from blood. Stated subset: CD45RA+ positively selected. Receptors were obtained from a man aged 30-40 years in good health.

The chain has TRBV5-1 and TRBJ2-3; 7 nucleotides match TRBD2. This CDR3 comprises 14 residues. Germline V gene lookup returns CDR1 SGHRS and CDR2 YFSETQ. The trim removed 4 bases at V and 4 bases at J, leaving 6 bases unmatched. The CDR3 region has the DNA TGCGCCAGCAGCGGGGGGGTCCTTTCAGATACGCAGTATTTT. Translated, it gives CASSGGVLSDTQYF.

The chain recombines TRBV15 with TRBJ2-7; D not resolved. Trimming stripped 0 bases from V and 2 bases from J, with 8 bases between. The CDR3 is 14 amino acids. Germline V gene sequence: CDR1 LNHNV, CDR2 YYDKDF (reference sequence). CDR3 coding DNA: TGTGCCACCAGCAGAGATACCACAGCCTACGAGCAGTACTTC. Translation: CATSRDTTAYEQYF. The complete variable domain, with remaining parts taken from reference TRBV15 and TRBJ2-7, reads DAMVIQNPRYQVTQFGKPVTLSCSQTLNHNVMYWYQQKSSQAPKLLFHYYDKDFNNEADTPDNFQSRRPNTSFCFLDIRSPGLGDTAMYLCATSRDTTAYEQYFGPGTRLTVT.

The table lists this clone with a count of one. This chain connects TRBV18 to TRBJ1-5; 7 positions match TRBD1. Germline-derived CDR1 and CDR2 are KGHSH and LQKENI. V was clipped by 3 bases and J by 1 base; unmatched bases: 3. This CDR3 is 15 amino acids long. The CDR3 bases are TGTGCCAGCTCACCTAAGACAGGGAGCAATCAGCCCCAGCATTTT. Translation: CASSPKTGSNQPQHF.

Concerning this clone: The conserved phenylalanine or tryptophan is not found at the CDR3 terminus, so this likely reflects a read error. Because the CDR3's place on the DNA is in doubt, the DNA is left out and the CDR3 is given as listed by TCRdb. The chain recombines TRBV7-2 with TRBJ1-2. Germline assignment: CDR1 SGHTA and CDR2 FQGNSA. A total of 12 residues make up the CDR3, ends included. CDR3: CASSLTYGPPFS.

The chain couples TRBV12-2 to TRBJ2-7; the table's D call, TRBD2, has no DNA check behind it. TRBV12-2 is noted as a pseudogene. The CDR3 spans 13 residues. The CDR3 coding sequence is TGTGCAGCAATAGCGGGCTTCCCCTACGAGCAGTACTTC. Residues: CAAIAGFPYEQYF.

This chain connects TRBV29-1 to TRBJ2-3, with 9 bases that match TRBD1. Per germline, CDR1 SQVTM and CDR2 ANQGSEA. There are 16 residues in the CDR3. V lost 5 bases, J lost 2 bases, and 11 bases stayed unmatched. The CDR3 nucleotides read TGCAGCGTTATAGGGCCGAGGACAGGGGACACAGATACGCAGTATTTT. Protein product: CSVIGPRTGDTDTQYF.

The J gene is TRBJ2-7, the V gene TRBV28, with 8 bases fitting TRBD2. The V gene's germline CDR1 is MDHEN and CDR2 SYDVKM. V was clipped by 8 bases and J by 4 bases; unmatched bases: 10. The CDR3 covers 14 residues. CDR3 in amino acids: CASGAASGSYEQYF. In nucleotides, the CDR3 is TGTGCCAGCGGGGCCGCGAGCGGGAGTTACGAGCAGTACTTC.

The chain has TRBV5-1 and TRBJ2-3; D may correspond to TRBD1 or TRBD2 (6 bases each). The CDR3 runs 14 residues. V lost 4 bases, J lost 9 bases, and 18 bases lay in between. From germline, CDR1 is SGHRS and CDR2 YFSETQ. The CDR3 loop is CASSGGGVPETQYF. For the CDR3, the DNA is TGCGCCAGCAGCGGGGGCGGGGTACCGGAGACGCAGTATTTT.

The chain combines TRBV19 with TRBJ2-5, with D perhaps matching TRBD1 or TRBD2 (5 bases each). The V end lost 3 bases, the J end lost 5 bases, and 10 bases lay between the germline ends. Germline CDR1 LNHDA, CDR2 SQIVND (reference sequence). The CDR3 is 13 amino acids. The CDR3 reads CASSIFGTETQYF. The CDR3 coding sequence is TGTGCCAGTAGTATTTTTGGGACGGAGACCCAGTACTTC.

V is TRBV28 and J is TRBJ2-7; TRBD1 is a possible D gene (6 bases). The CDR3 has 14 amino acids. CDR1 MDHEN and CDR2 SYDVKM come from the germline V gene. V gave up 3 bases and J gave up 4 bases, with 13 bases separating them. The CDR3 nucleotides are TGTGCCAGCAGTTTCCCACCAGGGGTTTACGAGCAGTACTTC. It codes for CASSFPPGVYEQYF.

The gene calls are TRBV7-9 and TRBJ2-7; D tentatively reads TRBD1 or TRBD2 (5 bases each). Germline V gene lookup returns CDR1 SEHNR and CDR2 FQNEAQ (reference sequence). Trimming pared 3 bases from V and 8 bases from J, leaving 11 bases between. The CDR3 loop spans 12 amino acids. The CDR3 bases are TGTGCCAGCAGCTTGGGGGTGGTACAGCAGTACTTC. Amino acid sequence: CASSLGVVQQYF. Looking up the rest from reference TRBV7-9 and TRBJ2-7 gives the full variable domain: DTGVSQNPRHKITKRGQNVTFRCDPISEHNRLYWYRQTLGQGPEFLTYFQNEAQLEKSRLLSDRFSAERPKGSFSTLEIQRTEQGDSAMYLCASSLGVVQQYFGPGTRLTVT.

CDR3 sequence reads: CASSQGQLIRETQYF. CDR3 nucleotides: TGTGCCAGCAGCCAGGGACAGTTAATTAGAGAGACCCAGTACTTC. The chain links TRBV7-2 to TRBJ2-5, with 7 bases lining up with TRBD1. V was pared by 5 bases and J by 4 bases, with 10 bases of the junction left unmatched. Germline CDR1 reads SGHTA; CDR2 reads FQGNSA. The CDR3 length is 15 residues. Filled out from reference TRBV7-2 and TRBJ2-5, the complete variable domain reads GAGVSQSPSNKVTEKGKDVELRCDPISGHTALYWYRQSLGQGLEFLIYFQGNSAPDKSGLPSDRFSAERTGGSVSTLTIQRTQQEDSAVYLCASSQGQLIRETQYFGPGTRLLVL.

This rearrangement joins TRBV6-6 to TRBJ2-3; 11 bases map to TRBD2. After removal of 6 bases from V and 5 bases from J, the junction contained 7 bases not matched to a gene. This CDR3 is 15 amino acids long. Germline assignment: CDR1 MNHNY and CDR2 SVGAGI (reference sequence). CDR3 sequence: CASRTTSGSKDTQYF. In nucleotides, the CDR3 is TGTGCCAGCAGAACAACTAGCGGGAGTAAAGATACGCAGTATTTT.

This chain joins TRBV7-9 and TRBJ2-3, with D possibly being TRBD1 or TRBD2 (5 bases each). This CDR3 spans 14 amino acids. The germline V gene has CDR1 SEHNR and CDR2 FQNEAQ (reference sequence). V gave up 5 bases and J gave up 5 bases, with 14 bases separating them. Written as DNA, the CDR3 is TGTGCCAGCAGCCCGGGACCCCTCCAAGATACGCAGTATTTT. Its protein is CASSPGPLQDTQYF.

The chain recombines TRBV6-1 with TRBJ2-4; D is ambiguous. Trimming cost V 6 bases and J 0 bases, with 12 bases left between them. This CDR3 contains 15 residues. Germline CDR1 MNHNS, CDR2 SASEGT. The CDR3 bases are TGTGCCAGCAGGGACCGTGGGTTAGCCAAAAACATTCAGTACTTC. Protein sequence: CASRDRGLAKNIQYF.

This chain joins TRBV6-4 and TRBJ2-1, with 7 bases aligning to TRBD2. Losses at the gene ends were 6 bases for V and 10 bases for J; bases not matched to a gene: 9. This CDR3 is built from 13 residues. Germline V CDR1 and CDR2: MRHNA, SNTAGT. The CDR3 here is CASRREIGGEQFF. The CDR3 coding sequence is TGTGCCAGCAGGCGGGAGATAGGCGGGGAGCAGTTCTTC.

The chain is built from TRBV6-1 and TRBJ1-3, with D uncertain. The CDR3 extends over 17 amino acids. The V gene's germline CDR1 is MNHNS and CDR2 SASEGT. With 4 bases removed from V and 2 bases from J, the gap between germline ends came to 18 bases. CDR3 sequence (DNA): TGTGCCAGCAGTGCGGTAGACCCACGCTTCGCTGGAAACACCATATATTTT. Protein product: CASSAVDPRFAGNTIYF.

The rearrangement joins TRBV19 to TRBJ2-7; 12 positions agree with TRBD2. V trimming: 3 bases; J trimming: 1 base; junction bases outside the gene matches: 1. Germline V lookup: CDR1 LNHDA, CDR2 SQIVND (reference sequence). The CDR3 runs to 15 residues. The CDR3 nucleotides read TGTGCCAGTAGTATTGGACTAGCGGGATCCTACGAGCAGTACTTC. Translating gives CASSIGLAGSYEQYF.

This clone was seen only once. This chain uses TRBV5-1 with TRBJ1-5; 11 bases are a match to TRBD1. Germline V CDR1 and CDR2: SGHRS, YFSETQ. The CDR3 runs to 15 residues. V was clipped by 4 bases and J by 4 bases; unmatched bases: 4. As DNA, the CDR3 is TGCGCCAGCAGCAGTGGGGACAGGGGGAATCAGCCCCAGCATTTT. It yields the protein CASSSGDRGNQPQHF.

The CDR3 loop reads CATTGHAVNTEAFF. DNA for the CDR3: TGTGCCACCACAGGCCACGCGGTGAACACTGAAGCTTTCTTT. This sequence joins TRBV15 and TRBJ1-1, with D hard to call. Trimming removed 7 bases at V and 0 bases at J, with 12 bases between. CDR1 is LNHNV, CDR2 YYDKDF, per germline (reference sequence). This CDR3 comprises 14 residues.

This CDR3 is CATSRTVNAANEQFF. CDR3 coding DNA: TGTGCCACCAGCAGAACGGTGAATGCGGCCAATGAGCAGTTCTTC. The chain has TRBV15 and TRBJ2-1; no firm D call. The CDR3 sequence is 15 residues long. V was trimmed by 2 bases and J by 6 bases, leaving 14 bases between them. Germline CDR1 and CDR2: LNHNV and YYDKDF (reference sequence).

The chain uses TRBV28 and TRBJ1-2, with a possible D match to TRBD1 (5 bases). Looked up from germline, CDR1 is MDHEN and CDR2 is SYDVKM. There are 15 residues in the CDR3. V dropped 2 bases and J dropped 2 bases, with 12 bases sitting between them. For the CDR3, the DNA is TGTGCCAGCAGTTTAACTCTTGGGGGAAACTATGGCTACACCTTC. Translated: CASSLTLGGNYGYTF.

The V gene is TRBV19, the J gene TRBJ2-2; D unresolved. Trimming took 6 bases from V and 0 from J, leaving 11 bases between them. The CDR3 consists of 15 residues. Germline CDR1 and CDR2: LNHDA and SQIVND (reference sequence). The CDR3 DNA is TGTGCCAGTAGCATCTCCCCCGCGAACACCGGGGAGCTGTTTTTT. It encodes CASSISPANTGELFF.

J is TRBJ2-4 and V is TRBV7-6; D assignment may be TRBD1 or TRBD2 (5 bases each). This CDR3 spans 16 amino acids. Trimming removed 1 base at V and 3 bases at J, with 13 bases between. Germline-derived CDR1 and CDR2 are SGHVS and FNYEAQ. Here the CDR3 DNA reads TGTGCCAGCAGCTTAGGTGGGACGGGAAACAAAAACATTCAGTACTTC. Its protein product is CASSLGGTGNKNIQYF.